This passage covers 26 T cell receptor beta chains from one sample sequenced in a study of T cells after yellow fever vaccination. One entry per CDR3 protein, called by TCRdb with MiXCR from the 5' RACE reads. Among under 100,000 distinct CDR3 sequences listed, under 6.5% were seen once. The sample in question was CD8+ T cells sorted from PBMCs, obtained 10 days after the yellow fever booster vaccination. The receptor set was obtained from a man between 18 and 29 years old who received the YFV17D yellow fever vaccine.

This clonotype occurred many times. The rearrangement links TRBV7-9 to TRBJ2-3; D could derive from TRBD1 or TRBD2 (6 bases each). The CDR3 runs to 15 residues. Trimming shortened V by 6 bases and J by 4 bases, and 17 bases separated the two germline ends. Looked up from germline, CDR1 is SEHNR and CDR2 is FQNEAQ (reference sequence). CDR3: CASSSGGEGADTQYF. The DNA of the CDR3 is TGTGCCAGCAGTTCCGGGGGCGAAGGTGCAGATACGCAGTATTTT.

This clonotype was detected many times. This sequence joins TRBV5-1 and TRBJ2-7; tentatively, D is TRBD1 or TRBD2 (7 bases each). The CDR3 is made up of 17 amino acids. Germline V CDR1 and CDR2: SGHRS, YFSETQ. V was trimmed by 3 bases and J by 3 bases, leaving 22 bases between them. CDR3: CASSWTPDREGRYEQYF. CDR3 DNA: TGCGCCAGCAGCTGGACGCCCGACAGGGAGGGCCGCTACGAGCAGTACTTC.

This clonotype was counted at least ten times. This rearrangement joins TRBV7-2 to TRBJ2-5, with 7 bases aligning to TRBD2. The trim removed 3 bases at V and 5 bases at J, leaving 3 bases unmatched. The germline V gene encodes CDR1 SGHTA and CDR2 FQGNSA. The CDR3 length is 13 residues. The CDR3: CASSFGDYETQYF. The CDR3 DNA is TGTGCCAGCAGCTTCGGGGACTACGAGACCCAGTACTTC. Combining the CDR3 with reference TRBV7-2 and TRBJ2-5 gives the whole variable domain GAGVSQSPSNKVTEKGKDVELRCDPISGHTALYWYRQSLGQGLEFLIYFQGNSAPDKSGLPSDRFSAERTGGSVSTLTIQRTQQEDSAVYLCASSFGDYETQYFGPGTRLLVL.

This clonotype came up many times. The CDR3 loop is CASSTRPLGLVAGEETQYF. In DNA, the CDR3 is TGTGCCAGCAGCACGAGACCCCTCGGTCTAGTAGCGGGGGAAGAGACCCAGTACTTC. The V and J genes are TRBV7-2 and TRBJ2-5; 9 bases match TRBD2. Germline CDR1 is SGHTA and CDR2 is FQGNSA. This CDR3 region has 19 residues. The V gene end was trimmed by 5 bases and the J gene end by 3 bases; junction bases not matched to a gene: 19.

This clonotype appeared a few times. This rearrangement joins TRBV7-3 to TRBJ1-6, with a tentative D call TRBD1 (6 bases). Per the germline V gene, CDR1 is SGHTA and CDR2 is FQGTGA. With 5 bases removed from V and 7 bases from J, the gap between germline ends came to 12 bases. This CDR3 is 14 amino acids long. CDR3 region: CASSQQGRNSPLHF. For the CDR3, the DNA is TGTGCCAGCAGCCAACAGGGACGAAATTCACCCCTCCACTTT.

This chain connects TRBV5-6 to TRBJ1-2; TRBD1 might be the D (5 bases). The germline V and J ends were trimmed by 0 bases and 4 bases, with 10 bases remaining between them. Germline loops: CDR1 SGHDT, CDR2 YYEEEE. The CDR3 totals 14 residues. The CDR3 nucleotides read TGTGCCAGCAGCTTGGGACAGCCCATCTATGGCTACACCTTC. This codes for CASSLGQPIYGYTF.

This clonotype occurred a few times. V gene TRBV30 combines with J gene TRBJ2-5; a weak D match, TRBD1 (5 bases). The V and J ends lost 5 bases and 1 base respectively, with 5 bases between them. The CDR3 runs to 11 residues. Germline values: CDR1 GTSNPN, CDR2 SVGIG (reference sequence). CDR3 bases: TGTGCCTGGGACAGCCAAGAGACCCAGTACTTC. Protein sequence: CAWDSQETQYF. Full variable domain (remainder filled in from reference TRBV30 and TRBJ2-5): SQTIHQWPATLVQPVGSPLSLECTVEGTSNPNLYWYRQAAGRGLQLLFYSVGIGQISSEVPQNLSASRPQDRQFILSSKKLLLSDSGFYLCAWDSQETQYFGPGTRLLVL.

The table lists this clonotype with a few counts. The chain carries TRBV19 and TRBJ2-1, with D perhaps assigned TRBD1 or TRBD2 (5 bases each). V lost 5 bases and J 0 bases, leaving 11 bases between the germline ends. There are 15 residues in the CDR3. Germline CDR1 is LNHDA and CDR2 is SQIVND (reference sequence). The CDR3 DNA reads TGTGCCAGTAGTTTACCAGGGAGCTCCTACAATGAGCAGTTCTTC. As protein: CASSLPGSSYNEQFF. Looking up the rest from reference TRBV19 and TRBJ2-1 gives the full variable domain: DGGITQSPKYLFRKEGQNVTLSCEQNLNHDAMYWYRQDPGQGLRLIYYSQIVNDFQKGDIAEGYSVSREKKESFPLTVTSAQKNPTAFYLCASSLPGSSYNEQFFGPGTRLTVL.

This chain links TRBV5-1 with TRBJ2-1; D not resolved. Germline V gene lookup returns CDR1 SGHRS and CDR2 YFSETQ. This CDR3 has 13 residues. Trimming took off 5 bases at V and 2 bases at J, with 8 bases between the two ends. The CDR3 DNA reads as TGCGCCAGCAGAGGTGAGGCCTACAATGAGCAGTTCTTC. It yields the protein CASRGEAYNEQFF. Full variable domain (outside the CDR3, taken from reference TRBV5-1 and TRBJ2-1): KAGVTQTPRYLIKTRGQQVTLSCSPISGHRSVSWYQQTPGQGLQFLFEYFSETQRNKGNFPGRFSGRQFSNSRSEMNVSTLELGDSALYLCASRGEAYNEQFFGPGTRLTVL.

This clonotype was counted between two and nine times. This sequence joins TRBV4-1 and TRBJ1-2, with D hard to call. The CDR3 loop spans 14 amino acids. Germline-derived CDR1 and CDR2 are MGHRA and YSYEKL. V was pared by 0 bases and J by 3 bases, with 8 bases between. CDR3 amino acids: CASSQDLGDYGYTF. The DNA for the CDR3 is TGCGCCAGCAGCCAAGATCTAGGTGACTATGGCTACACCTTC.

The chain uses TRBV5-1 and TRBJ1-1; D remains unclear. The germline CDR1 and CDR2 sequences are SGHRS and YFSETQ. The CDR3 loop spans 11 amino acids. Between the trimmed V and J ends, which lost 5 bases and 9 bases, there was a span of 11 bases. CDR3 protein: CASSYQRKAFF. As DNA, the CDR3 is TGCGCCAGCAGTTATCAAAGGAAAGCTTTCTTT.

The table lists this clonotype with a few counts. V and J are TRBV24-1 and TRBJ2-5; no definite D call. Per the germline V gene, CDR1 is KGHDR and CDR2 is SFDVKD. V was clipped by 1 base and J by 2 bases, with 4 bases between them. The CDR3 totals 13 residues. The CDR3 nucleotides read TGTGCCACCAGTGATTTAGGACAAGAGACCCAGTACTTC. This gives the protein CATSDLGQETQYF.

This clonotype was recorded at least ten times. This rearrangement joins TRBV4-3 to TRBJ2-3, with D possibly matching TRBD1 (5 bases). This CDR3 is 16 amino acids long. V gave up 1 base and J gave up 0 bases, with 11 bases separating them. CDR1 is LGHNA and CDR2 is YSLEER in the germline V gene. In DNA form, the CDR3 reads TGCGCCAGCAGCCAAGCTCCCCAGGGAAGCACAGATACGCAGTATTTT. This encodes CASSQAPQGSTDTQYF.

The chain is built from TRBV7-9 and TRBJ1-1; 10 nucleotides match TRBD1. This CDR3 is built from 16 residues. J gave up 0 bases and V 5 bases, and 6 bases lay outside the gene matches. Germline CDR1 SEHNR, CDR2 FQNEAQ (reference sequence). CDR3 sequence: CASSRQGATMNTEAFF. CDR3 in DNA: TGTGCCAGCAGCCGACAGGGGGCAACCATGAACACTGAAGCTTTCTTT.

This chain joins TRBV7-9 and TRBJ2-1, with 11 bases fitting TRBD2. The V segment lost 5 bases and the J segment 7 bases; nucleotides outside the gene matches: 16. The CDR3 has 18 residues. From germline, CDR1 is SEHNR and CDR2 FQNEAQ (reference sequence). The CDR3 spells CASSPRLVSSGGRNEQFF. CDR3 DNA: TGTGCCAGCAGCCCACGGCTTGTATCTAGCGGGGGGAGGAATGAGCAGTTCTTC.

The chain links TRBV19 to TRBJ1-2, with D possibly TRBD1 on 5 matching bases. This CDR3 region has 12 residues. V was pared by 5 bases and J by 4 bases, with 8 bases between. CDR1 LNHDA and CDR2 SQIVND come from the germline V gene (reference sequence). The CDR3 coding sequence is TGTGCCAGTAGTGGTACAGGCTATGGCTACACCTTC. It translates to CASSGTGYGYTF.

The gene calls are TRBV4-1 and TRBJ1-6; D ambiguous. CDR3 size: 13 residues. The germline gives CDR1 MGHRA, CDR2 YSYEKL. Trimming took 3 bases from V and 9 from J, leaving 9 bases between them. The CDR3 protein is CASSQGYGSPLHF. DNA of the CDR3: TGCGCCAGCAGCCAGGGGTACGGTTCACCCCTCCACTTT.

This clonotype has more than one count but fewer than ten. V usage is TRBV5-5 and J usage is TRBJ2-7; D uncertain. With 1 base removed from V and 2 bases from J, the gap between germline ends came to 13 bases. This CDR3 region has 15 residues. The germline gives CDR1 SGHKS, CDR2 YYEKEE (reference sequence). The CDR3 nucleotides read TGTGCCAGCAGCTTGATTGCAGCCGCCACCTACGAGCAGTACGTC. It translates to CASSLIAAATYEQYV.

This clonotype was recorded a few times. The V gene is TRBV15, the J gene TRBJ2-1; weak D call: TRBD2 (5 bases). V shed 6 bases and J shed 9 bases, with 9 bases lying between them. CDR3 length: 11 amino acids. CDR1 is LNHNV, CDR2 YYDKDF, per germline (reference sequence). CDR3: CATREGGEQFF. CDR3 bases: TGTGCCACCAGAGAGGGCGGTGAGCAGTTCTTC.

The rearrangement joins TRBV6-4 to TRBJ1-6; unclear D gene. The CDR3 is made up of 14 amino acids. V lost 6 bases and J lost 6, with 12 bases in between. From germline, CDR1 is MRHNA and CDR2 SNTAGT. The DNA for the CDR3 is TGTGCCAGCAGCACGGACGCGATTAATTCACCCCTCCACTTT. Residues: CASSTDAINSPLHF.

This clonotype was detected many times. J is TRBJ1-5 and V is TRBV4-1; D gene unclear. The CDR3 consists of 15 residues. Germline V gene lookup returns CDR1 MGHRA and CDR2 YSYEKL. V was clipped by 0 bases and J by 1 base, with 7 bases between them. This CDR3 is CASSQDQGSNQPQHF. CDR3 bases: TGCGCCAGCAGCCAAGATCAAGGCAGCAATCAGCCCCAGCATTTT.

This clonotype has ten or more counts. CDR3: CASSQLGGGANTGELFF. In nucleotides, the CDR3 is TGCGCCAGCAGCCAATTAGGGGGGGGCGCGAACACCGGGGAGCTGTTTTTT. The rearrangement links TRBV4-3 to TRBJ2-2; TRBD2 is a possible D gene (7 bases). V was clipped by 2 bases and J by 0 bases, with 13 bases between them. This CDR3 is 17 amino acids long. The germline V gene has CDR1 LGHNA and CDR2 YSLEER.

This clonotype was seen only a few times. The V gene is TRBV19, the J gene TRBJ2-7; D is perhaps TRBD1 or TRBD2 (7 bases each). The CDR3 runs to 14 residues. V was clipped by 7 bases and J by 2 bases, with 15 bases between them. Per the germline V gene, CDR1 is LNHDA and CDR2 is SQIVND (reference sequence). In DNA form, the CDR3 reads TGTGCCAGTATGGGAGGGGACAGACCCTACGAGCAGTACTTC. Amino acid sequence: CASMGGDRPYEQYF.

In this sample, this clonotype turned up a few times. The rearrangement links TRBV7-6 to TRBJ2-7; D remains unclear. The CDR3 contains 15 residues. Germline lookup yields CDR1 SGHVS and CDR2 FNYEAQ. Trimming pared 1 base from V and 0 bases from J, leaving 10 bases between. In DNA, the CDR3 is TGTGCCAGCAGCTTAGAGGGCGTCAGCTCCTACGAGCAGTACTTC. It yields the protein CASSLEGVSSYEQYF.

A few counts support this clonotype. The rearrangement links TRBV9 to TRBJ2-7; D possibly corresponds to TRBD2 (5 bases). V dropped 5 bases and J dropped 7 bases, with 19 bases sitting between them. This CDR3 has 14 amino acids. Germline values: CDR1 SGDLS, CDR2 YYNGEE. CDR3 DNA sequence: TGTGCCAGCAGTTGGGGAAGCGGAGAAGGAGAGCAGTACTTC. Translating gives CASSWGSGEGEQYF.

This clonotype was seen only a few times. The chain joins TRBV6-1 to TRBJ2-3; 11 positions match TRBD2. Germline V gene sequence: CDR1 MNHNS, CDR2 SASEGT. The CDR3 loop spans 16 amino acids. Trimming took 7 bases from V and 1 from J; bases not matched to a gene: 7. The CDR3, as DNA: TGTGCCAGCACAACTTTACTAGCGGGGGGCACAGATACGCAGTATTTT. Its protein product is CASTTLLAGGTDTQYF.